The 18 T cell receptor beta chains below were found in one sample sequenced in a study of blood T cell repertoires in COVID-19. Here immunoSEQ multiplex PCR was the method, and the copy in TCRdb shows in-frame clones only, minus some. This sample has about 230,000 clones, with approximately 85% found just once. The sample comprised peripheral blood. All receptors come from a man in his fifties or sixties with COVID-19, enrolled during active disease.

Worth noting for this clone: Distinct nucleotide sequences in the sample also encode this CDR3. The V call is TRBV6-5, the J call TRBJ1-1, with a tentative D call TRBD1 (5 bases). Germline lookup yields CDR1 MNHEY and CDR2 SVGAGI. V was clipped by 2 bases and J by 0 bases, with 10 bases between them. This CDR3 spans 15 amino acids. CDR3: CASSYGGNLNTEAFF. CDR3 coding DNA: TGTGCCAGCAGTTACGGGGGGAATTTGAACACTGAAGCTTTCTTT.

This sequence joins TRBV6-6 and TRBJ1-5; TRBD1 matches 7 bases. The CDR3 is made up of 16 amino acids. V trimming: 4 bases; J trimming: 2 bases; junction bases outside the gene matches: 8. Germline CDR1 and CDR2: MNHNY and SVGAGI (reference sequence). CDR3 DNA sequence: TGTGCCAGCAGTTTCCCCCCCACAGGGGGCAATCAGCCCCAGCATTTT. This gives the protein CASSFPPTGGNQPQHF.

The table lists this clone with a few counts. The rearrangement links TRBV23-1 to TRBJ2-5, with D perhaps TRBD2 (5 bases). TRBV23-1 is flagged as an ORF with uncertain function. The CDR3 length is 17 residues. The V end was cut by 0 bases, the J end by 4 bases, with 18 bases between. The CDR3 DNA reads TGCGCCAGCAGTCAATCGAGAGGGCTAGATGGGGTAGAGACCCAGTACTTC. Its translation: CASSQSRGLDGVETQYF.

The chain couples TRBV30 to TRBJ1-6; the D is unclear. Deletions cut 4 bases from V and 0 bases from J, with 13 bases between. CDR1 and CDR2 from the germline V gene are GTSNPN and SVGIG (reference sequence). This CDR3 comprises 16 residues. The CDR3 nucleotides read TGTGCCTGGAAGAGGATCAGCAGCTCCTATAATTCACCCCTCCACTTT. It translates to CAWKRISSSYNSPLHF.

The rearrangement links TRBV7-9 to TRBJ2-7; 8 bases fit TRBD1. This CDR3 region has 13 residues. V shed 6 bases and J 3 bases; nucleotides not matched to a gene: 4. Germline loops: CDR1 SEHNR, CDR2 FQNEAQ (reference sequence). CDR3 sequence: CASRDRGSYEQYF. As DNA, the CDR3 is TGTGCCAGCAGAGACAGGGGAAGCTACGAGCAGTACTTC.

CDR3 nucleotide sequence: TGTGCCAGCAGCAAAGTGGGGACAACGTACGAGCAGTACTTC. It is translated as CASSKVGTTYEQYF. The chain couples TRBV21-1 to TRBJ2-7; the table's TRBD1 call for D was not verified on the DNA. TRBV21-1 is a documented pseudogene. This CDR3 is 14 amino acids long.

This CDR3 reads CASSRDKTNEQYF. CDR3 coding DNA: TGTGCCAGTAGTAGGGACAAAACGAACGAGCAGTACTTC. This chain uses TRBV19 with TRBJ2-7; a weak D match, TRBD1 (6 bases). Trimming pared 4 bases from V and 5 bases from J, leaving 12 bases between. CDR3 size: 13 residues. Germline CDR1 and CDR2: LNHDA and SQIVND (reference sequence).

The V and J genes are TRBV29-1 and TRBJ1-3, with D possibly TRBD1 on 6 matching bases. The V and J ends lost 5 bases and 2 bases respectively, with 7 bases between them. Per germline, CDR1 SQVTM and CDR2 ANQGSEA. This CDR3 contains 12 residues. CDR3 nucleotides: TGCAGCGTTACAGGGCCTGGAAACACCATATATTTT. Its translation is CSVTGPGNTIYF.

The chain joins TRBV5-1 to TRBJ2-3, with 10 positions matching TRBD2. Germline CDR1 and CDR2: SGHRS and YFSETQ. This CDR3 has 14 amino acids. V shed 7 bases, J shed 4 bases, and the junction held 6 bases outside the gene matches. CDR3 region: CASCLSGGPDTQYF. DNA for the CDR3: TGCGCCAGCTGTCTTAGCGGGGGGCCAGATACGCAGTATTTT.

In its sample, this clone was seen once. The gene calls are TRBV18 and TRBJ1-2; 9 bases agree with TRBD1. The germline V gene has CDR1 KGHSH and CDR2 LQKENI. The CDR3 sequence is 14 residues long. The V gene end was trimmed by 4 bases and the J gene end by 6 bases; junction bases not matched to a gene: 6. The DNA for the CDR3 is TGTGCCAGCTCACACAGGACAGGGGTCGATGGCTACACCTTC. This sequence encodes CASSHRTGVDGYTF.

This sequence joins TRBV29-1 and TRBJ2-5; D uncertain. The CDR3 has 15 amino acids. Germline V CDR1 and CDR2: SQVTM, ANQGSEA. V was cut by 0 bases and J by 2 bases, with 13 bases left in between. CDR3 amino acids: CSVEDYWVRQETQYF. The CDR3 region has the DNA TGCAGCGTTGAAGATTACTGGGTGCGGCAAGAGACCCAGTACTTC.

The V gene is TRBV24-1, the J gene TRBJ1-2; the match to TRBD1 covers 9 bases. The length of the CDR3 is 14 residues. V trimming: 3 bases; J trimming: 3 bases; junction bases outside the gene matches: 1. Germline loops: CDR1 KGHDR, CDR2 SFDVKD. The CDR3: CATSDGQGHYGYTF. CDR3 DNA sequence: TGTGCCACCAGTGATGGACAGGGGCACTATGGCTACACCTTC.

V is TRBV5-1 and J is TRBJ2-1; 7 positions match TRBD1. CDR3 size: 15 residues. The V segment lost 4 bases and the J segment 5 bases; nucleotides outside the gene matches: 9. CDR1 and CDR2 (germline): SGHRS, YFSETQ. The CDR3 coding sequence is TGCGCCAGCAGCCAGGGACAGCTGGGGGACAATGAGCAGTTCTTC. Translation: CASSQGQLGDNEQFF.

The sample holds one count of this clone. This chain connects TRBV2 to TRBJ2-3; D is possibly TRBD2 (6 bases). Trimming removed 9 bases at V and 4 bases at J, with 14 bases between. The germline V gene encodes CDR1 SNHLY and CDR2 FYNNEI. This CDR3 has 13 amino acids. CDR3 DNA: TGTGCCAGTACAAATCGACTAGCAGATACGCAGTATTTT. It encodes CASTNRLADTQYF.

This chain uses TRBV4-3 with TRBJ1-1; unclear D gene. V lost 0 bases and J 0 bases, leaving 8 bases between the germline ends. Germline V gene sequence: CDR1 LGHNA, CDR2 YSLEER. CDR3 size: 15 residues. CDR3 bases: TGCGCCAGCAGCCAAGATTACGGGGTGAACACTGAAGCTTTCTTT. Amino acids: CASSQDYGVNTEAFF.

For the CDR3, the DNA is TGTGCCAGCAGCTTAGAGACACCACCATATAATTCACCCCTCCACTTT. Protein product: CASSLETPPYNSPLHF. The chain joins TRBV7-2 to TRBJ1-6; no clear D. Trimming stripped 1 base from V and 4 bases from J, with 11 bases between. The germline V gene encodes CDR1 SGHTA and CDR2 FQGNSA. This CDR3 is 16 amino acids long.

The chain links TRBV28 to TRBJ1-4; D call uncertain. V lost 2 bases and J 3 bases, leaving 10 bases between the germline ends. CDR3 size: 15 residues. CDR1 is MDHEN, CDR2 SYDVKM, per germline. The CDR3 bases are TGTGCCAGCAGTTTAAGCGGGAACCCTAATGAAAAACTGTTTTTT. Residues: CASSLSGNPNEKLFF. The full variable domain, completed using reference TRBV28 and TRBJ1-4, is DVKVTQSSRYLVKRTGEKVFLECVQDMDHENMFWYRQDPGLGLRLIYFSYDVKMKEKGDIPEGYSVSREKKERFSLILESASTNQTSMYLCASSLSGNPNEKLFFGSGTQLSVL.

V and J are TRBV12-5 and TRBJ1-1, with a weak D call TRBD1 (5 bases). The CDR3 spans 13 residues. Germline loops: CDR1 LGHNT, CDR2 FRNRAP. V gave up 6 bases and J gave up 1 base, with 9 bases separating them. The chain's CDR3 is CASGRTGNTEAFF. In DNA, the CDR3 is TGTGCTAGTGGGCGCACAGGGAACACTGAAGCTTTCTTT. Based on the CDR3 plus reference TRBV12-5 and TRBJ1-1, the full variable domain is DARVTQTPRHKVTEMGQEVTMRCQPILGHNTVFWYRQTMMQGLELLAYFRNRAPLDDSGMPKDRFSAEMPDATLATLKIQPSEPRDSAVYFCASGRTGNTEAFFGQGTRLTVV.